This T cell receptor beta chain was found in a study of T cell repertoires in cytomegalovirus infection. The CDR3 length is 12 residues. With 4 bases removed from V and 5 bases from J, the gap between germline ends came to 6 bases. CDR1 is LGHDT, CDR2 YNNKEL, per germline (reference sequence). Notes on this clonotype: What it binds is unknown.

One entry per CDR3 protein results from TCRdb running MiXCR on the reads. The sample records hundreds of thousands of distinct CDR3 sequences, just under 30% being singletons. The chain combines TRBV3-1 with TRBJ1-5; the D is unclear. Sequencing used cultured PBMCs, obtained from culture after CMV antigen stimulation. The source is a human donor in good health (CMV status not recorded). Some clones in this sample may be carry-over from other donors' samples. The CDR3 region is CASSRSDQPQHF. The DNA of the CDR3 is TGTGCCAGCAGCCGGTCGGATCAGCCCCAGCATTTT.